Below are 12 T cell receptor beta chains sequenced from a single sample in a study of lymphopenia after photon versus proton radiotherapy. Data came from immunoSEQ multiplex PCR; TCRdb stores just in-frame clones and leaves some out. The sample yields tens of thousands of clones, around 94% seen once. Sample: peripheral blood, taken from a patient treated with photon-based radiotherapy. The receptor set was obtained from a woman in her 50s with cholangiocarcinoma.

The chain employs TRBV19 and TRBJ1-3; tentative D call: TRBD1 (6 bases). Per the germline V gene, CDR1 is LNHDA and CDR2 is SQIVND (reference sequence). The V and J ends lost 6 bases and 0 bases respectively, with 24 bases between them. CDR3 length: 19 residues. The CDR3 region is CASSGDTGTLWGSGNTIYF. In DNA form, the CDR3 reads TGTGCCAGTAGCGGGGACACCGGAACCCTTTGGGGCTCTGGAAACACCATATATTTT.

This clone appeared once. The chain combines TRBV18 with TRBJ1-4, with a weak D call TRBD1 (5 bases). CDR3 length: 14 amino acids. V lost 3 bases and J lost 8, with 13 bases in between. Germline V gene sequence: CDR1 KGHSH, CDR2 LQKENI. CDR3 bases: TGTGCCAGCTCACCGCAGGGTCGAAACGAAAAACTGTTTTTT. The encoded protein is CASSPQGRNEKLFF.

This chain joins TRBV25-1 and TRBJ2-2, with 8 nucleotides matching TRBD2. J was trimmed by 5 bases and V by 3 bases; bases with no gene match: 11. The CDR3 is 17 residues long. Germline V CDR1 and CDR2: MGHDK, SYGVNS. In nucleotides, the CDR3 is TGTGCCAGCAGTGAGAGGAGCGGGGGATTCGCGACCGGGGAGCTGTTTTTT. The encoded protein is CASSERSGGFATGELFF.

V is TRBV19 and J is TRBJ2-3, with a weak D call TRBD2 (5 bases). The CDR3 consists of 15 residues. V was pared by 7 bases and J by 4 bases, with 18 bases between. CDR1 is LNHDA and CDR2 is SQIVND in the germline V gene (reference sequence). DNA for the CDR3: TGTGCCAGTAAGTCGAACCCCGGGGATCCAGATACGCAGTATTTT. Its translation is CASKSNPGDPDTQYF.

This chain joins TRBV14 and TRBJ1-1; D possibly corresponds to TRBD1 (5 bases). Per germline, CDR1 SGHDN and CDR2 FVKESK. This CDR3 comprises 14 residues. With 4 bases removed from V and 1 base from J, the gap between germline ends came to 10 bases. The CDR3 bases are TGTGCCAGCAGCCCACCTACAGGGAACACTGAAGCTTTCTTT. Translated: CASSPPTGNTEAFF.

This clone has only one observation. This chain joins TRBV7-9 and TRBJ1-4, with D unclear. CDR1 and CDR2 from the germline V gene are SEHNR and FQNEAQ (reference sequence). This CDR3 comprises 13 residues. Trimming took off 2 bases at V and 7 bases at J, with 8 bases between the two ends. The CDR3 nucleotides read TGTGCCAGCAGCTTACTGGGTGGTGAAAAACTGTTTTTT. Amino acid sequence: CASSLLGGEKLFF.

This clone came up once. This chain connects TRBV15 to TRBJ2-7; no firm D call. V was trimmed by 6 bases and J by 7 bases, leaving 13 bases between them. CDR3 size: 12 residues. Germline loops: CDR1 LNHNV, CDR2 YYDKDF (reference sequence). The CDR3 DNA reads TGTGCCACCAGGAGCCCCGTTGGGGAGCAGTACTTC. Protein sequence: CATRSPVGEQYF.

The chain is built from TRBV27 and TRBJ1-1; 7 nucleotides agree with TRBD1. J gave up 8 bases and V 6 bases, and 9 bases lay outside the gene matches. Germline assignment: CDR1 MNHEY and CDR2 SMNVEV (reference sequence). CDR3 length equals 13 residues. The chain's CDR3 is CASSRGQASEAFF. The CDR3 region has the DNA TGTGCCAGCAGCCGAGGACAGGCCTCGGAAGCTTTCTTT.

The chain links TRBV7-2 to TRBJ1-2; D gene unclear. V lost 4 bases, J lost 5 bases, and 17 bases lay in between. In germline, CDR1 is SGHTA, CDR2 FQGNSA. This CDR3 region has 15 residues. In nucleotides, the CDR3 is TGTGCCAGCAGCTCACCGGCGGGGTTTAGTTATGGCTACACCTTC. Translated: CASSSPAGFSYGYTF.

This clone was picked up a small number of times. V is TRBV7-9 and J is TRBJ1-5, with no clear D. Germline V gives CDR1 SEHNR, CDR2 FQNEAQ (reference sequence). V lost 1 base, J lost 9 bases, and 10 bases lay in between. The CDR3 consists of 13 residues. The CDR3 loop reads CASSLGGFGPQHF. The CDR3 region has the DNA TGTGCCAGCAGCTTAGGGGGATTCGGGCCCCAGCATTTT.

V and J are TRBV10-3 and TRBJ1-1, with 7 bases matching TRBD1. J gave up 5 bases and V 6 bases, and 9 bases lay outside the gene matches. Germline V lookup: CDR1 ENHRY, CDR2 SYGVKD. This CDR3 has 14 residues. CDR3 coding DNA: TGTGCCATCAGACACCAGGGGGAATGGACTGAAGCTTTCTTT. It yields the protein CAIRHQGEWTEAFF.

CDR3 region: CASSPVSSYNEQFF. Here the CDR3 DNA reads TGCGCCAGCAGCCCCGTCAGCTCCTACAATGAGCAGTTCTTC. J is TRBJ2-1 and V is TRBV5-1; no definite D call. The CDR3 runs 14 residues. Germline-derived CDR1 and CDR2 are SGHRS and YFSETQ. The V end was cut by 4 bases, the J end by 0 bases, with 8 bases between.